A single sample gave rise to the 27 T cell receptor beta chains below, sequenced in a study of regulatory T cells in long-lasting Graves disease. In building TCR beta libraries, iRepertoire HTBI primers were used together with Arm-PCR of CDR3 regions. TCRdb reprocessed the multiplex PCR reads with MiXCR, giving one entry per CDR3 protein. The data show 360,000 or so distinct CDR3 sequences, 10% to 15% seen once. The time point is: newly diagnosed GD, antithyroid drugs for less than 3 months. The TCR library was prepared using RNA isolated from PBMCs. The same sample was also studied in work on T cells in Graves' hyperthyroidism and ophthalmopathy.

The sequencing here drew on peripheral blood mononuclear cells (PBMCs), taken at new diagnosis, from a patient treated with antithyroid drugs. The receptors were sampled from a woman younger than 30 with Graves disease.

This clonotype was observed many times. The genes are TRBV4-1 and TRBJ1-1; tentative D call: TRBD1 (5 bases). The CDR3 sequence is 15 residues long. Germline assignment: CDR1 MGHRA and CDR2 YSYEKL. V gave up 3 bases and J gave up 5 bases, with 16 bases separating them. The CDR3 DNA reads as TGCGCCAGCAGCCATCTGGCTGGGGGAGATACTGAAGCTTTCTTT. Encoded protein: CASSHLAGGDTEAFF.

The table lists this clonotype with a few counts. The chain couples TRBV5-5 to TRBJ2-7, with a tentative D call TRBD2 (6 bases). Trimming stripped 2 bases from V and 2 bases from J, with 17 bases between. Germline V gene lookup returns CDR1 SGHKS and CDR2 YYEKEE (reference sequence). CDR3 length equals 16 residues. CDR3 sequence: CASSLRTGTHTYEQYF. In DNA, the CDR3 is TGTGCCAGCAGCTTACGCACCGGGACTCACACCTACGAGCAGTACTTC. Full variable domain (missing parts from reference TRBV5-5 and TRBJ2-7): DAGVTQSPTHLIKTRGQQVTLRCSPISGHKSVSWYQQVLGQGPQFIFQYYEKEERGRGNFPDRFSARQFPNYSSELNVNALLLGDSALYLCASSLRTGTHTYEQYFGPGTRLTVT.

This clonotype was seen ten or more times. The chain is built from TRBV28 and TRBJ1-5, with TRBD1 as a possible D gene (6 bases). CDR3 length equals 12 residues. Germline V gene data show CDR1 as MDHEN and CDR2 as SYDVKM. This chain's CDR3 is CLSGALNQPQHF. The CDR3 region has the DNA TGTCTTTCGGGGGCCCTCAATCAGCCCCAGCATTTT.

For this clonotype: This may stem from a read error, because a much larger clone lies one nucleotide away. The CDR3 ends on some other residue instead of the conserved phenylalanine or tryptophan, so this is likely a read error. The CDR3 coding sequence is TGCGCCAGCAGTGAGTCGACGGCGGGAGGCACAGATACGCAGTATCTT. Residues: CASSESTAGGTDTQYL. This rearrangement joins TRBV10-1 to TRBJ2-3; 7 positions match TRBD2. CDR3 size: 16 residues. Per the germline V gene, CDR1 is WNHNN and CDR2 is SYGVQD (reference sequence). The V and J ends lost 0 bases and 1 base, in that order; junction bases with no gene match: 4.

This clonotype appeared many times. The V and J genes are TRBV7-8 and TRBJ1-4; no clear D gene. Between the trimmed V and J ends, which lost 8 bases and 0 bases, there was a span of 10 bases. This CDR3 is 14 amino acids long. Germline lookup yields CDR1 SGHVS and CDR2 FQNEAQ. The CDR3: CASSKFATNEKLFF. CDR3 nucleotides: TGTGCCAGCTCCAAGTTCGCAACTAATGAAAAACTGTTTTTT.

This clonotype was recorded many times. The CDR3 loop reads CASSPIRDSSYEQYF. The DNA of the CDR3 is TGTGCCAGCAGCCCCATTCGGGATAGCTCCTACGAGCAGTACTTC. The chain uses TRBV7-9 and TRBJ2-7; possibly TRBD2 for D (5 bases). The V end lost 5 bases, the J end lost 0 bases, and 14 bases lay between the germline ends. This CDR3 has 15 amino acids. In germline, CDR1 is SEHNR, CDR2 FQNEAQ (reference sequence).

This clonotype showed up many times. This chain uses TRBV3-1 with TRBJ2-3; no reliable D call. The CDR3 runs 14 residues. The germline V gene has CDR1 LGHDT and CDR2 YNNKEL (reference sequence). V lost 0 bases, J lost 6 bases, and 10 bases lay in between. CDR3 in amino acids: CASSQEGLRDTQYF. The CDR3, as DNA: TGTGCCAGCAGCCAAGAAGGTCTGAGGGATACGCAGTATTTT.

This clonotype was recorded at least ten times. J is TRBJ2-7 and V is TRBV29-1; D may be TRBD2 (6 bases). The V gene's germline CDR1 is SQVTM and CDR2 ANQGSEA. V dropped 7 bases and J dropped 1 base, with 17 bases sitting between them. The CDR3 loop spans 14 amino acids. The DNA of the CDR3 is TGCAGCGCTGGGGGGTCAAGAATATCCTACGAGCAGTACGTC. Translating it yields CSAGGSRISYEQYV.

In this sample, this clonotype turned up many times. This chain joins TRBV7-2 and TRBJ2-7; 10 nucleotides match TRBD1. V lost 1 base and J lost 4; bases outside the gene matches: 4. This CDR3 spans 15 amino acids. Germline V CDR1 and CDR2: SGHTA, FQGNSA. This CDR3 reads CASSLGQGATYEQYF. CDR3 bases: TGTGCCAGCAGCTTAGGACAGGGGGCGACGTACGAGCAGTACTTC.

This clonotype was detected many times. This rearrangement joins TRBV24-1 to TRBJ2-7; D gene ambiguous. Germline loops: CDR1 KGHDR, CDR2 SFDVKD. The CDR3 is 13 residues long. V lost 0 bases to trimming and J lost 6 bases, with 8 bases between them. CDR3 protein: CATSDLSRGEQYF. CDR3 sequence (DNA): TGTGCCACCAGTGATTTGAGTAGAGGCGAGCAGTACTTC.

There are many counts of this clonotype. V usage is TRBV20-1 and J usage is TRBJ2-1; 11 nucleotides align to TRBD2. The CDR3 totals 18 residues. V dropped 1 base and J dropped 3; count of bases not matched to a gene: 11. Germline CDR1 and CDR2: DFQATT and SNEGSKA (reference sequence). The CDR3 reads CSARVASGRLALYNEQFF. Here the CDR3 DNA reads TGCAGTGCTAGAGTGGCTAGCGGGAGGTTAGCGCTCTACAATGAGCAGTTCTTC.

The chain links TRBV6-7 to TRBJ2-7; 11 nucleotides line up with TRBD1. Being an ORF, TRBV6-7 has a function that is uncertain. J gave up 5 bases and V 11 bases, and 5 bases lay outside the gene matches. The CDR3 is 12 residues long. The CDR3 here is CARPGQGDEQYF. CDR3 DNA: TGTGCCCGACCGGGACAGGGGGACGAGCAGTACTTC.

On this clonotype itself: A read error may be the cause here, since a much bigger clone is one base away. The chain combines TRBV5-6 with TRBJ2-1, with 7 nucleotides matching TRBD1. Looked up from germline, CDR1 is SGHDT and CDR2 is YYEEEE. The CDR3 runs 12 residues. The CDR3 coding sequence is TGTGCCAGCAGCAGAGGGACAGACCGTCAGATCTTC. Amino acids: CASSRGTDRQIF.

The V call is TRBV6-1, the J call TRBJ1-1; 12 bases align to TRBD1. Germline CDR1 MNHNS, CDR2 SASEGT. The V gene end was trimmed by 6 bases and the J gene end by 1 base; junction bases not matched to a gene: 9. The CDR3 totals 17 residues. The CDR3, as DNA: TGTGCCAGCAGCCATTATGGGACAGGGGGCGGGAACACTGAAGCTTTCTTT. This encodes CASSHYGTGGGNTEAFF.

In this sample, this clonotype turned up many times. The chain has TRBV13 and TRBJ1-4, with unresolved D. Germline CDR1 and CDR2: PRHDT and FYEKMQ (reference sequence). There are 15 residues in the CDR3. Trimming took 4 bases from V and 0 from J, leaving 9 bases between them. This CDR3 is CASSSYVATNEKLFF. CDR3 nucleotides: TGTGCCAGCAGCTCATACGTTGCAACTAATGAAAAACTGTTTTTT.

This clonotype has at least ten counts. V and J are TRBV2 and TRBJ2-1, with 9 bases identical to TRBD2. Germline CDR1 SNHLY, CDR2 FYNNEI. This CDR3 has 17 amino acids. The V segment lost 1 base and the J segment 3 bases; nucleotides outside the gene matches: 7. The CDR3 DNA sequence: TGTGCCAGCAGTGAAGTAGTTAGCGGGAGAGGCTACAATGAGCAGTTCTTC. Residues: CASSEVVSGRGYNEQFF.

As for this clonotype: A read error may explain this, as a much larger clone is one base away. CDR3 sequence (DNA): TGCAGTACTAATAGACAGTCGACTGAAGCTTTCTTT. This sequence encodes CSTNRQSTEAFF. J is TRBJ1-1 and V is TRBV20-1, with D tentatively TRBD1 (5 bases). CDR1 and CDR2 (germline): DFQATT, SNEGSKA (reference sequence). This CDR3 is built from 12 residues. Trimming removed 8 bases at V and 5 bases at J, with 15 bases between.

Ten or more counts support this clonotype. The chain links TRBV5-1 to TRBJ1-1, with 8 bases aligning to TRBD1. V gave up 2 bases and J gave up 6 bases; unmatched junction bases: 12. Per the germline V gene, CDR1 is SGHRS and CDR2 is YFSETQ. The CDR3 sequence is 16 residues long. The CDR3 sequence is CASSLGQGKVSSEAFF. The DNA of the CDR3 is TGCGCCAGCAGCTTAGGACAGGGAAAGGTATCCTCTGAAGCTTTCTTT.

Many counts were recorded for this clonotype. The CDR3 DNA reads TGTGCCAGCAGTGAACTCTCAATGAACACTGAAGCTTTCTTT. It translates to CASSELSMNTEAFF. The genes are TRBV2 and TRBJ1-1; D remains ambiguous. This CDR3 region has 14 residues. V lost 2 bases, J lost 0 bases, and 7 bases lay in between. Germline CDR1 reads SNHLY; CDR2 reads FYNNEI.

This clonotype was seen only a few times. This chain connects TRBV5-1 to TRBJ2-7; 13 bases are shared with TRBD2. The CDR3 runs 15 residues. V was clipped by 3 bases and J by 4 bases; unmatched bases: 4. The germline gives CDR1 SGHRS, CDR2 YFSETQ. The CDR3 DNA follows: TGCGCCAGCAGCTCCGGGACTAGCGGGGATTACGAGCAGTACGTC. This translates into CASSSGTSGDYEQYV.

This clonotype was observed many times. This sequence joins TRBV2 and TRBJ2-1; D gene unclear. The CDR3 loop spans 10 amino acids. The V gene's germline CDR1 is SNHLY and CDR2 FYNNEI. CDR3 sequence reads: CAGRVDEQFF. Written as DNA, the CDR3 is TGTGCGGGCCGGGTGGATGAGCAGTTCTTC.

This clonotype has at least ten counts. The chain is built from TRBV20-1 and TRBJ2-3, with TRBD1 matching 12 bases. Trimming cost V 5 bases and J 5 bases; bases outside gene matches: 8. The CDR3 loop spans 15 amino acids. Germline loops: CDR1 DFQATT, CDR2 SNEGSKA (reference sequence). The CDR3 DNA follows: TGCAGTGCTCACCGGGACAGGGGGCATCAAGATACGCAGTATTTT. It translates to CSAHRDRGHQDTQYF.

This clonotype was counted ten times or more. This rearrangement joins TRBV4-2 to TRBJ2-1, with D unclear. Trimming stripped 4 bases from V and 2 bases from J, with 12 bases between. CDR3 length: 15 residues. Germline V lookup: CDR1 LGHNA, CDR2 YNFKEQ. The CDR3: CASSPERAPYNEQFF. CDR3 in DNA: TGTGCCAGCAGCCCCGAAAGGGCACCCTACAATGAGCAGTTCTTC.

The chain carries TRBV4-1 and TRBJ2-3; 8 nucleotides match TRBD2. The CDR3 is 16 amino acids. Unmatched junction bases numbered 9, after V lost 1 base and J lost 6 bases. CDR1 and CDR2 from the germline V gene are MGHRA and YSYEKL. CDR3 protein: CASSQGAAAGDDTQYF. CDR3 coding DNA: TGCGCCAGCAGCCAAGGAGCGGCAGCGGGAGATGATACGCAGTATTTT.

This clonotype has at least ten counts. The chain is built from TRBV30 and TRBJ1-1; D unresolved. The CDR3 spans 13 residues. V lost 0 bases and J lost 1, with 6 bases in between. Germline CDR1 and CDR2: GTSNPN and SVGIG (reference sequence). The CDR3 sequence is CAWSVDQNTEAFF. DNA of the CDR3: TGTGCCTGGAGTGTGGACCAGAACACTGAAGCTTTCTTT.

The table lists this clonotype with many counts. V and J are TRBV12-5 and TRBJ2-1, with 8 nucleotides matching TRBD2. Unmatched junction bases numbered 10, after V lost 7 bases and J lost 5 bases. CDR1 and CDR2 from the germline V gene are LGHNT and FRNRAP. This CDR3 comprises 15 residues. As DNA, the CDR3 is TGTGCTAGTGCTTCCGGGGGGGGAGCAAACAATGAGCAGTTCTTC. Translating gives CASASGGGANNEQFF.

This clonotype was found once. The chain carries TRBV3-2 and TRBJ2-1; no check of the table's D call, TRBD2, against the DNA was made. TRBV3-2 constitutes a pseudogene. The CDR3 extends over 20 amino acids. The CDR3 region has the DNA TGTGCCAGCAGCCAAGATTTTAAGGGTTGGGGAGGGAGGTCCTACAATGAGCAGTTCTTC. Amino acids: CASSQDFKGWGGRSYNEQFF.